Each of the 7 T cell receptor beta chains below was sequenced from the same sample in a study of radiation and T cells in renal cell carcinoma. Clones were read by immunoSEQ multiplex PCR, and TCRdb kept only the in-frame ones, dropping some. The profile shows some 30,000 clones, 81% of them singletons. Time point noted: blood 4 weeks post-SBRT, at nephrectomy. Described treatment: 15 Gy SBRT to primary tumor, nephrectomy 4 weeks later. Material: blood, obtained from a patient whose treatment included radiotherapy and nephrectomy. The receptors come from a man aged 55 to 70 with renal cell carcinoma.

The CDR3 DNA reads TGCGCCAGCAGCCCGGAGGTGACTAGCGGGAGTTCGGGGGAGCTGTTTTTT. This sequence encodes CASSPEVTSGSSGELFF. The chain recombines TRBV5-1 with TRBJ2-2; TRBD2 aligns across 12 bases. V shed 4 bases, J shed 8 bases, and the junction held 12 bases outside the gene matches. The CDR3 runs 17 residues. From germline, CDR1 is SGHRS and CDR2 YFSETQ.

The rearrangement joins TRBV9 to TRBJ2-2; TRBD1 might be the D (6 bases). CDR1 and CDR2 (germline): SGDLS, YYNGEE. Trimming stripped 4 bases from V and 3 bases from J, with 10 bases between. The CDR3 is made up of 14 amino acids. The CDR3 reads CASSFRTDTGELFF. The CDR3 DNA reads TGTGCCAGCAGCTTCCGGACAGACACCGGGGAGCTGTTTTTT.

The V call is TRBV6-5, the J call TRBJ2-1, with 8 bases matching TRBD2. CDR1 is MNHEY and CDR2 is SVGAGI in the germline V gene. After removal of 6 bases from V and 1 base from J, the junction contained 2 bases not matched to a gene. The CDR3 totals 14 residues. The CDR3 sequence is CASSAGGSYNEQFF. In DNA form, the CDR3 reads TGTGCCAGCAGCGCGGGAGGTTCCTACAATGAGCAGTTCTTC.

V gene TRBV9 combines with J gene TRBJ2-1, with unresolved D. The germline gives CDR1 SGDLS, CDR2 YYNGEE. CDR3 size: 15 residues. The V gene lost 0 bases and the J gene lost 4 bases, with 11 bases spanning the gap. Here the CDR3 DNA reads TGTGCCAGCAGCGTAGCCAGAGAGTCGTACAATGAGCAGTTCTTC. Amino acid sequence: CASSVARESYNEQFF.

This sequence joins TRBV19 and TRBJ1-1; a possible D gene is TRBD1 (6 bases). Germline V gives CDR1 LNHDA, CDR2 SQIVND (reference sequence). The V gene lost 4 bases and the J gene lost 0 bases, with 9 bases spanning the gap. The CDR3 contains 14 residues. CDR3 DNA: TGTGCCAGTAGTAATAACAGGGTGAACACTGAAGCTTTCTTT. Its translation is CASSNNRVNTEAFF.

This clone was seen only a few times. The chain links TRBV7-6 to TRBJ2-7; D remains unclear. V was shortened by 1 base and J by 2 bases, with 15 bases between the two germline ends. Germline loops: CDR1 SGHVS, CDR2 FNYEAQ. CDR3 length equals 16 residues. The DNA for the CDR3 is TGTGCCAGCAGCTTAGGTGGGCCAGCCACTCCCTACGAGCAGTACTTC. This translates into CASSLGGPATPYEQYF.

This chain joins TRBV6-5 and TRBJ1-2; 7 bases are shared with TRBD1. The germline V gene encodes CDR1 MNHEY and CDR2 SVGAGI. V gave up 6 bases and J gave up 3 bases; unmatched junction bases: 7. The CDR3 is made up of 14 amino acids. CDR3 in amino acids: CASSPGQVHYGYTF. The CDR3, as DNA: TGTGCCAGCAGCCCCGGACAGGTCCACTATGGCTACACCTTC.